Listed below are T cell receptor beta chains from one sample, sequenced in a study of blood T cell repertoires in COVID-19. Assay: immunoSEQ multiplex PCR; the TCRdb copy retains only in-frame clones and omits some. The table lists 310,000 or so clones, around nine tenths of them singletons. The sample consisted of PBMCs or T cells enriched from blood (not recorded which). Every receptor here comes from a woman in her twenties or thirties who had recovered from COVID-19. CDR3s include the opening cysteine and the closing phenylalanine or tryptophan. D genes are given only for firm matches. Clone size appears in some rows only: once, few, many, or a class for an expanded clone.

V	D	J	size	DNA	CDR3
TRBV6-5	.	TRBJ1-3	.	TGTGCCAGCAGGCGGATCTCCTCTGGAAACACCATATATTTT	CASRRISSGNTIYF
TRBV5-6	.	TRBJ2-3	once	TGTGCCAGCAGCTTGGTATCCAGGGCAGATACGCAGTATTTT	CASSLVSRADTQYF
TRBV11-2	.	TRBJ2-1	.	TGTGCCAGCAGCTTAGGTAGCGGCAGCTTGGGTGAGCAGTTCTTC	CASSLGSGSLGEQFF
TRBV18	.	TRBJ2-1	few	TGTGCCAGCTCACCTAGCCGCCAGGAGCAGTTCTTC	CASSPSRQEQFF
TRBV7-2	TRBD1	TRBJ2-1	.	TGTGCCAGCAGGGACAGGGTCTACAATGAGCAGTTCTTC	CASRDRVYNEQFF
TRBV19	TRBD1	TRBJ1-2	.	TGTGCCAGCAGTCCCCTCACAGGGGGGGACTATGGCTACACCTTC	CASSPLTGGDYGYTF
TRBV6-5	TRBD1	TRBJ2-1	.	TGTGCCAGCAGTAGACAGGGGGCTGGGAATGAGCAGTTCTTC	CASSRQGAGNEQFF
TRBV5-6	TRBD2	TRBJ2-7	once	TGTGCCAGCAGCATCCTTTCTAGCGGGGGAACCTACGAGCAGTACTTC	CASSILSSGGTYEQYF
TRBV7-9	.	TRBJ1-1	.	TGTGCCAGCAGGAAAGTAGAGTTCGGGGGGCGGATGAACACTGAAGCTTTCTTT	CASRKVEFGGRMNTEAFF
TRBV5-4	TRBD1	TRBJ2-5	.	TGTGCCAGCAGCTTGGCAGGGGGTGAGACCCAGTACTTC	CASSLAGGETQYF
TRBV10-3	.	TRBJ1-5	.	TGTGCCACCTCGGGCAGGGAACGCAATCAGCCCCAGCATTTT	CATSGRERNQPQHF
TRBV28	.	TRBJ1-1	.	TGTGCCAGCAGGACCGCGGTTATCATCGCTGAAGCTTTCTTT	CASRTAVIIAEAFF
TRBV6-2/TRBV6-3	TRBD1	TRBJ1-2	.	TGTGCCAGCAGTACCCGACAGGGAGCTAACTATGGCTACACCTTC	CASSTRQGANYGYTF
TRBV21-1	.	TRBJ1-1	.	TGTGCCAGCCACCCGACAGGAGGTTTGTGGACTGAAGCTTTCTTT	CASHPTGGLWTEAFF
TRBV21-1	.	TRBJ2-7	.	TGTGCCAGTATACAGGGCCCCTACGAGCAGTACTTC	CASIQGPYEQYF
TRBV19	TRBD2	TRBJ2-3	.	TGTGCCAGTAGTATATTAAGCGGGACTAGCACAGATACGCAGTATTTT	CASSILSGTSTDTQYF
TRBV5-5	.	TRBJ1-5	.	TGTGCCAGCAGCTTATCTGGACAGAGTCATCAGCCCCAGCATTTT	CASSLSGQSHQPQHF
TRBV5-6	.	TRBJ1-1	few	TGTGCCAGCAGCTTGGGCAGGGGATCGACTGAAGCTTTCTTT	CASSLGRGSTEAFF
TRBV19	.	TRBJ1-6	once	TGTGCCGGCCGCACCGTGTCCAACGAAAATTCACCCCTCCACTTT	CAGRTVSNENSPLHF
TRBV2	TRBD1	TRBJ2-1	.	TGTGCCAGCAGGGGGGACAGGACCTACAATGAGCAGTTCTTC	CASRGDRTYNEQFF